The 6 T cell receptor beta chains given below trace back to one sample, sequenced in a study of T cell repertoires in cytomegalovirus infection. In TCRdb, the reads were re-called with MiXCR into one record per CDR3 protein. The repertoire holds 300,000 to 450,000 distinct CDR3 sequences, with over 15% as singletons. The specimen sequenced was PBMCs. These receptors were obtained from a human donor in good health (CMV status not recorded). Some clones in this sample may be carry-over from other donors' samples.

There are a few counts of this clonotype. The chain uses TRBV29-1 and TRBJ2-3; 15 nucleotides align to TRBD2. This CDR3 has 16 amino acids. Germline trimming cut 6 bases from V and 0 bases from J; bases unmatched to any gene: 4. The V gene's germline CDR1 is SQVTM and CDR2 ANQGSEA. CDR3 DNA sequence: TGCAGCGTCCGGGGGACTAGCGGGGGGAGCACAGATACGCAGTATTTT. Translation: CSVRGTSGGSTDTQYF.

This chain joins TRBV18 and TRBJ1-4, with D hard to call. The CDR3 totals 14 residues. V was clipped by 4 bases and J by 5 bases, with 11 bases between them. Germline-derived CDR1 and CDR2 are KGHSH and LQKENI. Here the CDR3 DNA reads TGTGCCAGCTCACGCGACGGAGAGAATGAAAAACTGTTTTTT. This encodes CASSRDGENEKLFF.

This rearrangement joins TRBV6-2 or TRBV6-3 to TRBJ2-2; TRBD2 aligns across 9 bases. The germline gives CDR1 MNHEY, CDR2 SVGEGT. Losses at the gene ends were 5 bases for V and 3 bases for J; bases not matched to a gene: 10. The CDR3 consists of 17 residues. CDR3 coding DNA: TGTGCCAGCAGTGAAGGTACCGGGACTAGCTACACCGGGGAGCTGTTTTTT. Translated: CASSEGTGTSYTGELFF.

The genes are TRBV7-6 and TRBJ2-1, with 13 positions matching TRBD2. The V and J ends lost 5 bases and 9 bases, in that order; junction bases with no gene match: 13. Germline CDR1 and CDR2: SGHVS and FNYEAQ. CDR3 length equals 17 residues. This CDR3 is CASSPTGTSGTFSEQFF. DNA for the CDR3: TGTGCCAGCAGCCCGACCGGGACTAGCGGGACTTTTAGTGAGCAGTTCTTC.

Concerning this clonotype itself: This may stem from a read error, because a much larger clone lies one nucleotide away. The CDR3 nucleotides are TGTCCCAGCAGCACAACAGGGGGCTTAGGAGGGTACGAGCAGTACTTC. Its protein is CPSSTTGGLGGYEQYF. The gene calls are TRBV7-6 and TRBJ2-7; 9 bases fit TRBD1. Germline CDR1 SGHVS, CDR2 FNYEAQ. This CDR3 has 16 residues.

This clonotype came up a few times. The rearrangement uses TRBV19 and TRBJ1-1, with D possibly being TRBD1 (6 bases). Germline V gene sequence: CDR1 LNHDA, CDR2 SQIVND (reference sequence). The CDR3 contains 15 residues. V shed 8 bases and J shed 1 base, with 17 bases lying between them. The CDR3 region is CASGISGTKNTEAFF. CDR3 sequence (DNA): TGTGCCAGTGGGATTTCCGGGACAAAGAACACTGAAGCTTTCTTT.